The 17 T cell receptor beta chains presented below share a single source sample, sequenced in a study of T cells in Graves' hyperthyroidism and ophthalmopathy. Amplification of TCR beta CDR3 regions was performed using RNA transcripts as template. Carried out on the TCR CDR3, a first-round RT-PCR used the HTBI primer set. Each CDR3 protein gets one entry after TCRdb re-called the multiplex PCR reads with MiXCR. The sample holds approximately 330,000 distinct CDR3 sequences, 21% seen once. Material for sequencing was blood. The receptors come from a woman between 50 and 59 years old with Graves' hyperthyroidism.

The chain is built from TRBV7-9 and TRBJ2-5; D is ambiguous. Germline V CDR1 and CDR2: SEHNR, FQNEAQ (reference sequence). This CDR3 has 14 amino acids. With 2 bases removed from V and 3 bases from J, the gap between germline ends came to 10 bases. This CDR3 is CASSLRVEEETQYF. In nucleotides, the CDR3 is TGTGCCAGCAGCTTAAGAGTTGAAGAAGAGACCCAGTACTTC.

The CDR3 here is CAISELVGYEQYF. The CDR3 bases are TGTGCCATCAGTGAGTTGGTTGGCTACGAGCAGTACTTC. This rearrangement joins TRBV10-3 to TRBJ2-7; D call uncertain. The CDR3 runs to 13 residues. Trimming took 1 base from V and 3 from J, leaving 7 bases between them. The germline V gene has CDR1 ENHRY and CDR2 SYGVKD.

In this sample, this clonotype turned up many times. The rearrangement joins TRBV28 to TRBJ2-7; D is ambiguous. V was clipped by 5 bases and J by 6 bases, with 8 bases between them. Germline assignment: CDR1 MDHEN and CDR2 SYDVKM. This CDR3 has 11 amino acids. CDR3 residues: CASSMKREQYF. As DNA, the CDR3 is TGTGCCAGCAGTATGAAGCGCGAGCAGTACTTC.

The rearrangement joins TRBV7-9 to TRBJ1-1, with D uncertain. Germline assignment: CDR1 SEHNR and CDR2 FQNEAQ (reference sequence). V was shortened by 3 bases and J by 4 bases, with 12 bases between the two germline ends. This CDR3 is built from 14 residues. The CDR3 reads CASSFRETTTEAFF. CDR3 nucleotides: TGTGCCAGCAGCTTTAGGGAGACGACCACTGAAGCTTTCTTT.

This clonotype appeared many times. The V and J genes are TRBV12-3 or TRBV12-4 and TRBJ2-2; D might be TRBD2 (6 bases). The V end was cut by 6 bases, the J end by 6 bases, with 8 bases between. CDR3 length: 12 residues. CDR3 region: CASSWDSGELFF. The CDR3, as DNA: TGTGCCAGCAGCTGGGACTCCGGGGAGCTGTTTTTT.

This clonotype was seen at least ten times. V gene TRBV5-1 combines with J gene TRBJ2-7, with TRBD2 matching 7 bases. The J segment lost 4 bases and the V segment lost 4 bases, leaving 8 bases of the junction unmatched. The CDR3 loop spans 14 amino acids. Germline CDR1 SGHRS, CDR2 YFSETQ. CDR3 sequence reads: CASSPPGLTYEQYF. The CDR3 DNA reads TGCGCCAGCAGCCCCCCGGGACTAACTTACGAGCAGTACTTC. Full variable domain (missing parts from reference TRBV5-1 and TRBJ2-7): KAGVTQTPRYLIKTRGQQVTLSCSPISGHRSVSWYQQTPGQGLQFLFEYFSETQRNKGNFPGRFSGRQFSNSRSEMNVSTLELGDSALYLCASSPPGLTYEQYFGPGTRLTVT.

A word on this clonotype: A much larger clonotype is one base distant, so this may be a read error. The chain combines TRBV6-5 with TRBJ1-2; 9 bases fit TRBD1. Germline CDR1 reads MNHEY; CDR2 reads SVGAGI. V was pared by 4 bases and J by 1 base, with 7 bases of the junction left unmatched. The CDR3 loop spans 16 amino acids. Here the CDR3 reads CASSSPGTGNNYGYTF. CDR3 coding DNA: TGTGCCAGCAGTTCCCCCGGGACAGGGAATAACTATGGCTACACCTTC.

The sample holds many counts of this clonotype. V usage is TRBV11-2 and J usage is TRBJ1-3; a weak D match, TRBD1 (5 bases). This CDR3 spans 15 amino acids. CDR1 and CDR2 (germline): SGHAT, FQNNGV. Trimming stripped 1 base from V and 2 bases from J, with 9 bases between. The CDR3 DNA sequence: TGTGCCAGCAGCTTAGTCCAGGGAACTGGAAACACCATATATTTT. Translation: CASSLVQGTGNTIYF.

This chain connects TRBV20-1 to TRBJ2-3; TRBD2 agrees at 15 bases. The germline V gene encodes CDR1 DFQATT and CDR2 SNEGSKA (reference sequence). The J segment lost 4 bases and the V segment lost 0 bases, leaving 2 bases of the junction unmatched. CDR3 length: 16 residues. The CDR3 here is CSARDGLAGGSDTQYF. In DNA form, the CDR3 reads TGCAGTGCTAGAGACGGACTAGCGGGAGGGTCAGATACGCAGTATTTT.

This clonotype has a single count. CDR3 bases: TGTGCCAGCAGCTTCGCCGGGACAGGGTTTACCTACGAGCAGTACTTC. Translation: CASSFAGTGFTYEQYF. V and J are TRBV11-2 and TRBJ2-7; 9 bases agree with TRBD1. Per germline, CDR1 SGHAT and CDR2 FQNNGV. The CDR3 contains 16 residues. Trimming cost V 3 bases and J 2 bases; bases outside gene matches: 8.

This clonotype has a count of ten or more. In nucleotides, the CDR3 is TGTGCCAGCAGTCTCCCGGGACAAGTGAACACTGAAGCTTTCTTT. Residues: CASSLPGQVNTEAFF. The chain employs TRBV28 and TRBJ1-1, with TRBD1 as a possible D gene (6 bases). V lost 5 bases and J lost 0, with 13 bases in between. CDR1 and CDR2 from the germline V gene are MDHEN and SYDVKM. The CDR3 is 15 amino acids.

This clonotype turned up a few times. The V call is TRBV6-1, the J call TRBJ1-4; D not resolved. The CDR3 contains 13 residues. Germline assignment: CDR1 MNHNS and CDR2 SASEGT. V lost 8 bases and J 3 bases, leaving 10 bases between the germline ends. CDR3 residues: CASRSGANEKLFF. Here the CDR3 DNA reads TGTGCCAGCCGATCAGGCGCTAATGAAAAACTGTTTTTT.

CDR3: CASSLEARTSGYEQYF. In DNA, the CDR3 is TGTGCCAGCAGTTTAGAAGCACGGACTAGCGGATACGAGCAGTACTTC. The chain links TRBV12-3 or TRBV12-4 to TRBJ2-7, with TRBD2 matching 10 bases. The CDR3 runs 16 residues. The trim removed 1 base at V and 4 bases at J, leaving 7 bases unmatched.

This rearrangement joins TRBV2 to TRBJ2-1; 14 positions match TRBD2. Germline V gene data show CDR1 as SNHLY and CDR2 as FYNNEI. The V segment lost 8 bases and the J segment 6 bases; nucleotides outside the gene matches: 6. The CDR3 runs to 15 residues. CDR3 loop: CASETGTSGSNEQFF. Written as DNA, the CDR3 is TGTGCCAGCGAGACCGGGACTAGCGGGAGCAATGAGCAGTTCTTC.

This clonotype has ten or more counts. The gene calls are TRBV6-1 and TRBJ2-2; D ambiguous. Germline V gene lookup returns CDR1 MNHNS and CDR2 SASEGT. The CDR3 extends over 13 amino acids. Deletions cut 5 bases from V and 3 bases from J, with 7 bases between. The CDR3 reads CASSYVDTGELFF. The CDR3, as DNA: TGTGCCAGCAGTTACGTGGACACCGGGGAGCTGTTTTTT.

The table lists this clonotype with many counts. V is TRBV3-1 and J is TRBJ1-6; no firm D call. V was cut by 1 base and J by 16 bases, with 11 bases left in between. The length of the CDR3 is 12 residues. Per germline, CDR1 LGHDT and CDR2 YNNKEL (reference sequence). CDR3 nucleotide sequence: TGTGCCAGCAGCCAAGGACCGGGTCAACTCCACTTT. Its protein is CASSQGPGQLHF.

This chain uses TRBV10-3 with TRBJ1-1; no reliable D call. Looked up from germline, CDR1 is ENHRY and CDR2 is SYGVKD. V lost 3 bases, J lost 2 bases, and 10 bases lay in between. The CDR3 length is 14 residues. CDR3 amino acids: CAISDPTRNTEAFF. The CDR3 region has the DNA TGTGCCATCAGTGACCCGACAAGAAACACTGAAGCTTTCTTT.